The 9 T cell receptor beta chains listed next were all sequenced from one sample in a study of T cells after yellow fever vaccination. TCRdb reprocessed the 5' RACE reads with MiXCR, giving one entry per CDR3 protein. In the table there are a few hundred thousand distinct CDR3 sequences, 6.5% to 8.5% of which are singletons. The source was PBMCs, collected 35 to 50 days after the first yellow fever vaccination. Source of these receptors: a young man who received the YFV17D yellow fever vaccine.

The chain links TRBV4-1 to TRBJ2-2; D might be TRBD2 (5 bases). The CDR3 is 13 residues long. Trimming stripped 8 bases from V and 1 base from J, with 8 bases between. Germline loops: CDR1 MGHRA, CDR2 YSYEKL. In DNA form, the CDR3 reads TGCGCCAGCCGGGGTTGGAACACCGGGGAGCTGTTTTTT. Protein: CASRGWNTGELFF.

This clonotype occurred a few times. The V and J genes are TRBV12-5 and TRBJ2-5; 8 bases are shared with TRBD1. CDR1 and CDR2 from the germline V gene are LGHNT and FRNRAP. The CDR3 runs 14 residues. Unmatched junction bases numbered 5, after V lost 4 bases and J lost 4 bases. CDR3 bases: TGTGCTAGTGGTTGGCAGGGGGCGACAGAGACCCAGTACTTC. This gives the protein CASGWQGATETQYF.

CDR3 in DNA: TGTGCCAGCAGCTTAGGTCCCGCGACCGGGAGTAGCACAGATACGCAGTATTTT. This codes for CASSLGPATGSSTDTQYF. The chain employs TRBV7-6 and TRBJ2-3, with D perhaps TRBD2 (6 bases). V gave up 1 base and J gave up 0 bases, with 17 bases separating them. The germline V gene encodes CDR1 SGHVS and CDR2 FNYEAQ. This CDR3 contains 18 residues.

This chain connects TRBV7-2 to TRBJ1-2; D uncertain. Trimming removed 7 bases from V and 4 bases from J, with 13 bases in between. This CDR3 contains 13 residues. Per germline, CDR1 SGHTA and CDR2 FQGNSA. The CDR3 bases are TGTGCCAGCACGCCCGGACGGCTCTATGGCTACACCTTC. This gives the protein CASTPGRLYGYTF.

This clonotype was recorded many times. The rearrangement uses TRBV4-3 and TRBJ2-3; D perhaps matches TRBD2 (6 bases). The CDR3 contains 18 residues. Looked up from germline, CDR1 is LGHNA and CDR2 is YSLEER. Trimming stripped 4 bases from V and 1 base from J, with 21 bases between. The CDR3 is CASSPRLGSVLGTDTQYF. The CDR3 nucleotides read TGCGCCAGCAGCCCGAGACTAGGAAGTGTGTTGGGCACAGATACGCAGTATTTT.

In this sample, this clonotype turned up a few times. Written as DNA, the CDR3 is TGTGCCAGCAGCTCACAGGGGACTAGCAATCAGCCCCAGCATTTT. Its translation: CASSSQGTSNQPQHF. The J gene is TRBJ1-5, the V gene TRBV7-2, with TRBD1 identical over 7 bases. Germline V gene lookup returns CDR1 SGHTA and CDR2 FQGNSA. The trim removed 4 bases at V and 0 bases at J, leaving 3 bases unmatched. The CDR3 runs to 15 residues.

This clonotype was seen a few times. CDR3 sequence (DNA): TGCGCCAGCAGCCAAGACAGATACGGGGGGGCAGCAGATACGCAGTATTTT. It translates to CASSQDRYGGAADTQYF. The V gene is TRBV4-3, the J gene TRBJ2-3; TRBD2 aligns across 8 bases. The CDR3 totals 17 residues. After removal of 0 bases from V and 4 bases from J, the junction contained 9 bases not matched to a gene. The V gene's germline CDR1 is LGHNA and CDR2 YSLEER.

This clonotype was observed many times. The V call is TRBV4-3, the J call TRBJ2-2; tentatively, D is TRBD2 (5 bases). V lost 4 bases and J 6 bases, leaving 9 bases between the germline ends. Germline V gene data show CDR1 as LGHNA and CDR2 as YSLEER. The length of the CDR3 is 13 residues. The CDR3 protein is CASSPAEAGELFF. CDR3 nucleotides: TGCGCCAGCAGCCCAGCGGAGGCCGGGGAGCTGTTTTTT.

This clonotype came up many times. The rearrangement joins TRBV11-1 to TRBJ2-1; 8 bases line up with TRBD2. V trimming: 2 bases; J trimming: 0 bases; junction bases outside the gene matches: 15. There are 20 residues in the CDR3. Per germline, CDR1 SGHAT and CDR2 FQDESV (reference sequence). CDR3 nucleotides: TGTGCCAGCAGCTTAATTCAACGGGACCAACGGGGGGGCTCCTACAATGAGCAGTTCTTC. The encoded protein is CASSLIQRDQRGGSYNEQFF. The full variable domain, its missing parts supplied by reference TRBV11-1 and TRBJ2-1, is EAEVAQSPRYKITEKSQAVAFWCDPISGHATLYWYRQILGQGPELLVQFQDESVVDDSQLPKDRFSAERLKGVDSTLKIQPAELGDSAMYLCASSLIQRDQRGGSYNEQFFGPGTRLTVL.